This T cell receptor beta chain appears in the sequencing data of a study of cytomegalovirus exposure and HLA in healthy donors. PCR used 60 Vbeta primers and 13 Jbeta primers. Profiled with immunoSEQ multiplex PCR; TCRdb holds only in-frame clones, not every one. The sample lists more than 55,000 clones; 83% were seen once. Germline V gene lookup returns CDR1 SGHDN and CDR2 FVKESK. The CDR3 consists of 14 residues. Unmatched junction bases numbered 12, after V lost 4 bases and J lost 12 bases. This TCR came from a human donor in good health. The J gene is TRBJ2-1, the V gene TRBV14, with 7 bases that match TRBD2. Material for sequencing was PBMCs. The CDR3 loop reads CASSRGGRVSGQFF. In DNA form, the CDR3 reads TGTGCCAGCAGCCGCGGGGGAAGGGTGTCCGGGCAGTTCTTC.